The sequence of this TCR beta chain was determined in a study of T cells expressing NK-cell markers. Looking at the study overall: Seven of eight sequenced donors tested HCMV-seropositive; one tested seronegative.

With respect to this clonotype: The target antigen is unknown.

The study, taken as a whole, reports: Once again these clonotypes came out on top in the CD3+CD56-NKG2C+ fraction of a few donors. Six or seven donors carried dominant NKG2C+ clonotypes that made up 1.0-7.0% of their CD8+ T cells. It remained uncertain whether the expanded NKG2C+ T cell clones were specific for HCMV antigens.

CDR1 and CDR2 from the germline V gene are LNHDA and SQIVND (reference sequence). The CDR3 covers 15 residues. TCRdb re-called the 5' RACE reads and shows each CDR3 protein once, DNA omitted. In total, the table holds 120,000 to 150,000 distinct CDR3 sequences. The chain recombines TRBV19 with TRBJ1-5. The receptor comes from a man in his late teens or twenties in good health. The sample comprised blood T cells: a sorted CD56 or NKG2C T cell subset, CD4+ or CD8+ T cells, or bulk PBMC T cells (not recorded which). The CDR3 spells CASSIYWEDNQPQHF.